The present entry profiles one T cell receptor beta chain with its context. Its antigen is not identified. These data come from a study of shared clonotypes between healthy human individuals. Study-level information: Three plates were used per donor for CD4 naive, three for CD4 memory, two for CD8 naive and one for CD8 memory.

Method: immunoSEQ multiplex PCR; TCRdb's copy keeps in-frame clones and lacks some. This table has fewer than 1.4 million clones, more than 75% appearing once. Germline CDR1 and CDR2: MDHEN and SYDVKM. The length of the CDR3 is 14 residues. The V and J ends lost 11 bases and 5 bases, in that order; junction bases with no gene match: 15. Study-wide results and limits: Few donors limited the genetic and exposure-history diversity represented. Rarefaction gave evidence that sorted-subset sequencing remained incomplete despite large depth.

This sequence originates from a man younger than 30 in good health. Some clones in this sample may be carry-over from other donors' samples. Sequencing was done on a sample of memory CD4+ T cells from PBMCs. Subset denoted: CD45RA-negative fraction. The chain employs TRBV28 and TRBJ2-7; 7 nucleotides match TRBD2. The chain's CDR3 is CASSVGGSLDEQYF. In DNA, the CDR3 is TGTGCCTCGTCGGTCGGGGGGAGTCTCGACGAGCAGTACTTC.